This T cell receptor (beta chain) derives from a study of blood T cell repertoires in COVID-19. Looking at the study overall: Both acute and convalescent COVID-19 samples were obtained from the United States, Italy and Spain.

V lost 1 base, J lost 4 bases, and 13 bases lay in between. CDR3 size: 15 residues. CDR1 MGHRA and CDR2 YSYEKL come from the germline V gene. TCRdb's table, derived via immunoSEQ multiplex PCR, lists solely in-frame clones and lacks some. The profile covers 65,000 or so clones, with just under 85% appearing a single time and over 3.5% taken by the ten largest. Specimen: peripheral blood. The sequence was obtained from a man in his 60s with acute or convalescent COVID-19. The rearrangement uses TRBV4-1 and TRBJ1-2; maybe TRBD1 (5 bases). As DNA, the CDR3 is TGCGCCAGCAGCCAAGCGGCAGGGAACCCCTATGGCTACACCTTC. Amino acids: CASSQAAGNPYGYTF.